This T cell receptor beta chain was identified during a study of post-analysis software for immune sequencing data. Overall study results and limits: F-measure co-clustering was strong for batch-matched samples. Roughly five TRBV segments were significantly more frequent in patients than in controls. TRBV5-6, TRBV5-1 and TRBV20-1 were among these segments. Diversity measured as normalized Chao1 was significantly lower in multiple sclerosis patients than in controls.

For this clonotype: What it recognizes is unknown.

Losses at the gene ends were 10 bases for V and 3 bases for J; bases not matched to a gene: 9. This CDR3 is 14 amino acids long. Germline V gives CDR1 SGHAT, CDR2 FQDESV (reference sequence). Unique-molecular-identifier-tagged TCR beta cDNA libraries were used. Researchers reported roughly 0.5 million cDNA molecules coming from about 0.98 to 11 million T cells. In TCRdb, the PCR reads were re-called with MiXCR into one record per CDR3 protein. The sample lists some 800,000 distinct CDR3 sequences, 46% occurring once. The receptor was isolated from a girl aged 10 to 17 with multiple sclerosis. Material for sequencing was blood. V is TRBV11-1 and J is TRBJ2-7; TRBD2 agrees at 10 bases. The CDR3 loop is CATKRTSGLYEQYF. CDR3 in DNA: TGTGCCACAAAGAGGACTAGCGGACTCTACGAGCAGTACTTC.